Given below is one TCR beta chain in context. These data are taken from a study of identical twins' blood T cells. Looking at the study overall: Around twelve libraries, six alpha and six beta, gave some 50 million reads.

Sample barcodes were added at both library ends during cDNA synthesis. Under the authors' procedure: Each library had 2.2 to 3.6 million CDR3 reads and about 90,000 to nearly 550,000 clonotypes. TCRdb itself ran the 5' RACE reads through MiXCR, one entry per CDR3 protein. The V and J calls were determined by TCRdb, not by the authors. The sample records 400,000 or so distinct CDR3 sequences, roughly 30% being singletons. The CDR3 runs 14 residues. V was shortened by 6 bases and J by 4 bases, with 12 bases between the two germline ends. Germline assignment: CDR1 KGHSH and CDR2 LQKENI. Sequencing was performed on PBMCs. The gene calls are TRBV18 and TRBJ2-2; a possible D gene is TRBD1 (5 bases). The TCR originated in a woman aged 18-49 years in good health. CDR3 amino acids: CASSAGWSTGELFF. CDR3 in DNA: TGTGCCAGCTCGGCAGGGTGGAGCACCGGGGAGCTGTTTTTT.